This T cell receptor beta chain derives from a study of shared clonotypes between healthy human individuals. The V end lost 1 base, the J end lost 0 bases, and 7 bases lay between the germline ends. CDR3 size: 15 residues. Germline V gene sequence: CDR1 LNHDA, CDR2 SQIVND (reference sequence). About this clone itself: Within the sample, other DNA sequences also encode this same CDR3.

TCRdb keeps only in-frame clones here, not all; method: immunoSEQ multiplex PCR. The table lists some 2,500,000 clones, 92% of them singletons. Sequencing was carried out using naive CD4+ T cells from PBMCs. The subset here: CD45RA+ positively selected. This TCR derives from a man between 18 and 35 years old in good health. Some clones in this sample may be carry-over from other donors' samples. The chain has TRBV19 and TRBJ1-5, with D maybe TRBD1 (5 bases). The CDR3, as DNA: TGTGCCAGTAGTATAGTTGGGGGTAGCAATCAGCCCCAGCATTTT. It yields the protein CASSIVGGSNQPQHF.